The 2 T cell receptor beta chains reported below all come from one sample, sequenced in a study of CD4 T cells in relation to SARS-CoV-2 and coronaviruses. Using immunoSEQ multiplex PCR, the repertoire was profiled, and TCRdb retains in-frame clones only, with some absent. The data contain approximately 11,000 clones, about nine tenths of them singletons. Sequenced sample: naive CD4+ T cells from PBMCs. Subset specified: naive CD4+ T cells isolated by negative enrichment. The receptors derive from an adult with COVID-19.

This chain uses TRBV11-2 with TRBJ2-2, with D perhaps given as TRBD1 or TRBD2 (6 bases each). Trimming shortened V by 2 bases and J by 3 bases, and 10 bases separated the two germline ends. Germline CDR1 reads SGHAT; CDR2 reads FQNNGV. CDR3 size: 15 residues. CDR3 sequence: CASSLRGQDTGELFF. The CDR3 DNA sequence: TGTGCCAGCAGCTTACGGGGGCAAGACACCGGGGAGCTGTTTTTT. The full variable domain, with the rest looked up from reference TRBV11-2 and TRBJ2-2, is EAGVAQSPRYKIIEKRQSVAFWCNPISGHATLYWYQQILGQGPKLLIQFQNNGVVDDSQLPKDRFSAERLKGVDSTLKIQPAKLEDSAVYLCASSLRGQDTGELFFGEGSRLTVL.

The V and J genes are TRBV27 and TRBJ1-6, with D possibly TRBD1 on 5 matching bases. This CDR3 has 14 residues. Germline V gives CDR1 MNHEY, CDR2 SMNVEV (reference sequence). V was cut by 10 bases and J by 10 bases, with 20 bases left in between. The CDR3 here is CATHLGRQGSPLHF. CDR3 nucleotides: TGTGCCACTCACCTGGGACGGCAAGGATCACCCCTCCACTTT.